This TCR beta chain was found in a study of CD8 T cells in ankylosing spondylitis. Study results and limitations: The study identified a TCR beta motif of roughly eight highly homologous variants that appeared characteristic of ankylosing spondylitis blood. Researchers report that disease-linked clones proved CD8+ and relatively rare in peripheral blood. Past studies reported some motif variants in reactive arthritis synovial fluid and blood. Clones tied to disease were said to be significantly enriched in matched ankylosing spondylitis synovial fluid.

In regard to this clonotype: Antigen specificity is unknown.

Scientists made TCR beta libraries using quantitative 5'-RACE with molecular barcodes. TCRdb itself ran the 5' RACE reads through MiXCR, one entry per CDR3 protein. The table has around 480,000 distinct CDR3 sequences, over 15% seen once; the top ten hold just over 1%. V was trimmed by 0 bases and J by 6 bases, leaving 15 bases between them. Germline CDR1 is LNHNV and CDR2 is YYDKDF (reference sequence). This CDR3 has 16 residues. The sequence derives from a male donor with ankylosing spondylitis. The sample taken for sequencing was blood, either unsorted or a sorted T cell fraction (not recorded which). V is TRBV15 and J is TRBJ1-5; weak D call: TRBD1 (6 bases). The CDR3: CATSRDASRGSQPQHF. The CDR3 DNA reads TGTGCCACCAGCAGAGATGCGAGTAGGGGGTCTCAGCCCCAGCATTTT.